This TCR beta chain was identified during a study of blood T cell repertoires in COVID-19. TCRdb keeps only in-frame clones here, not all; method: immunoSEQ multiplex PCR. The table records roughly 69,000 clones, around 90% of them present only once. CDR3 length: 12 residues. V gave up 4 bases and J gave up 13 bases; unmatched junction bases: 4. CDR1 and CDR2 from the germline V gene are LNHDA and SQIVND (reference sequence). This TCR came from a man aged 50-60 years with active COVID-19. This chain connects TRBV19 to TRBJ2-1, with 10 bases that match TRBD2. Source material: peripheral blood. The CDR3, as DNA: TGTGCCAGTAGTACTAGCGGGAGACGTCAGTTCTTC. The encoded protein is CASSTSGRRQFF.